Following are 2 T cell receptor beta chains from one sample sequenced in a study of shared clonotypes between healthy human individuals. Naive CD8 isolation took CD45RO-negative cells positively selected for CCR7 and excluded terminally differentiated effector memory CD45RA+ cells. Repertoires were generated with immunoSEQ multiplex PCR, while TCRdb's copy carries only in-frame clones and drops some. The profile covers about 2.1 million clones, with 85% to 95% appearing a single time and about 1.7% taken by the ten largest. The sample comprised naive CD8+ T cells from PBMCs. The receptors derive from a man between 18 and 35 years old in good health. Some clones in this sample may be carry-over from other donors' samples.

The chain carries TRBV30 and TRBJ1-5; 8 nucleotides match TRBD1. With V trimmed by 2 bases and J by 4 bases, 10 bases remained unmatched. Germline values: CDR1 GTSNPN, CDR2 SVGIG (reference sequence). This CDR3 region has 16 residues. This chain's CDR3 is CAWSFYGQGLNQPQHF. The CDR3 DNA sequence: TGTGCCTGGAGTTTCTACGGACAGGGTCTTAATCAGCCCCAGCATTTT.

The chain combines TRBV28 with TRBJ2-5, with a weak D call TRBD2 (6 bases). Germline lookup yields CDR1 MDHEN and CDR2 SYDVKM. The CDR3 runs 14 residues. The germline V and J ends were trimmed by 1 base and 5 bases, with 11 bases remaining between them. The CDR3 DNA follows: TGTGCCAGCAGTTTATCGCGGGGTTGGGAGACCCAGTACTTC. Its protein product is CASSLSRGWETQYF.